These 13 T cell receptor beta chains came from one sample sequenced in a study of blood T cell repertoires in COVID-19. The repertoire was sequenced with immunoSEQ multiplex PCR; TCRdb's copy has only in-frame clones and lacks some. Of 9,000 to 15,000 clones listed, about 80% are singletons. The sequencing input was peripheral blood. Receptor source: a man at least 80 years old with acute or convalescent COVID-19.

The rearrangement joins TRBV27 to TRBJ2-2; 9 bases are shared with TRBD2. The CDR3 runs 14 residues. From germline, CDR1 is MNHEY and CDR2 SMNVEV (reference sequence). J lost 5 bases, V lost 6 bases, and 4 bases had no gene match. The CDR3 DNA reads as TGTGCCAGCAGGGGACTAGCCCAAACCGGGGAGCTGTTTTTT. It encodes CASRGLAQTGELFF.

V and J are TRBV24-1 and TRBJ2-2; 13 bases map to TRBD2. Germline assignment: CDR1 KGHDR and CDR2 SFDVKD. The CDR3 is 17 residues long. The V gene end was trimmed by 3 bases and the J gene end by 4 bases; junction bases not matched to a gene: 4. CDR3 sequence (DNA): TGTGCCACCAGTGATCCTGGGACTAGCGGGGCCACCGGGGAGCTGTTTTTT. It codes for CATSDPGTSGATGELFF.

This clone was observed a single time. The chain carries TRBV20-1 and TRBJ2-1; D unresolved. V lost 5 bases and J 4 bases, leaving 3 bases between the germline ends. CDR3 size: 10 residues. Germline loops: CDR1 DFQATT, CDR2 SNEGSKA (reference sequence). For the CDR3, the DNA is TGCAGTGCTGTATACAATGAGCAGTTCTTC. Protein sequence: CSAVYNEQFF.

The DNA of the CDR3 is TGTGCCACCAGGGGGGCTTATCTATCCGATGAGCAGTTCTTC. This translates into CATRGAYLSDEQFF. The chain links TRBV24-1 to TRBJ2-1; a possible D gene is TRBD1 (6 bases). Per germline, CDR1 KGHDR and CDR2 SFDVKD. This CDR3 is built from 14 residues. V was shortened by 7 bases and J by 8 bases, with 17 bases between the two germline ends.

The chain is built from TRBV7-9 and TRBJ2-1; 8 nucleotides line up with TRBD2. Germline V gives CDR1 SEHNR, CDR2 FQNEAQ (reference sequence). The V gene end was trimmed by 0 bases and the J gene end by 4 bases; junction bases not matched to a gene: 8. CDR3 size: 17 residues. The CDR3: CASSLASRGGSYNEQFF. The CDR3 DNA is TGTGCCAGCAGCTTAGCGTCACGGGGGGGCAGTTACAATGAGCAGTTCTTC.

V and J are TRBV4-3 and TRBJ2-7; D possibly corresponds to TRBD1 (5 bases). This CDR3 region has 15 residues. V was shortened by 0 bases and J by 4 bases, with 13 bases between the two germline ends. CDR1 and CDR2 from the germline V gene are LGHNA and YSLEER. In nucleotides, the CDR3 is TGCGCCAGCAGCCAAGAGGATCAGGGTTTGTACGAGCAGTACTTC. Protein sequence: CASSQEDQGLYEQYF.

The chain recombines TRBV28 with TRBJ1-5, with a tentative D call TRBD1 (6 bases). The CDR3 is 17 residues long. Trimming removed 5 bases from V and 1 base from J, with 18 bases in between. Germline values: CDR1 MDHEN, CDR2 SYDVKM. CDR3 loop: CASSLSYWTDSNQPQHF. DNA for the CDR3: TGTGCCAGCAGTCTGTCTTACTGGACAGACAGCAATCAGCCCCAGCATTTT.

The chain joins TRBV7-2 to TRBJ1-1; no definite D call. CDR1 is SGHTA, CDR2 FQGNSA, per germline. This CDR3 is 14 amino acids long. V was cut by 6 bases and J by 1 base, with 12 bases left in between. CDR3 loop: CASRPALANTEAFF. The CDR3 DNA follows: TGTGCCAGCAGACCAGCCTTAGCGAACACTGAAGCTTTCTTT.

V gene TRBV6-2 or TRBV6-3 combines with J gene TRBJ2-7, with D unresolved. CDR3 size: 14 residues. Trimming pared 1 base from V and 5 bases from J, leaving 12 bases between. Per the germline V gene, CDR1 is MNHEY and CDR2 is SVGEGT. The CDR3 DNA reads TGTGCCAGCAGTTACTACTCTCTAATCGACGAGCAGTACTTC. This encodes CASSYYSLIDEQYF.

The DNA for the CDR3 is TGTGCCAGCAGCGCTCGCCTGGACAGGGCTTTGAACACTGAAGCTTTCTTT. It encodes CASSARLDRALNTEAFF. The rearrangement uses TRBV7-9 and TRBJ1-1; 8 nucleotides agree with TRBD1. Germline lookup yields CDR1 SEHNR and CDR2 FQNEAQ (reference sequence). The length of the CDR3 is 17 residues. Germline trimming cut 5 bases from V and 0 bases from J; bases unmatched to any gene: 11.

This chain uses TRBV7-3 with TRBJ2-3; no clear D gene. Germline CDR1 and CDR2: SGHTA and FQGTGA. Trimming removed 5 bases from V and 4 bases from J, with 10 bases in between. The CDR3 runs 13 residues. CDR3 loop: CASSVFPADTQYF. As DNA, the CDR3 is TGTGCCAGCAGCGTCTTCCCGGCAGATACGCAGTATTTT.

CDR3 nucleotides: TGCGCCAGCAGTCAATCCCCTAGCGGGTACCGCTCCTACAATGAGCAGTTCTTC. Residues: CASSQSPSGYRSYNEQFF. The genes are TRBV23-1 and TRBJ2-1; 8 bases agree with TRBD2. TRBV23-1 counts as an open reading frame of uncertain function. The CDR3 extends over 18 amino acids. Losses at the gene ends were 0 bases for V and 0 bases for J; bases not matched to a gene: 7.

This clone appeared a single time. The chain joins TRBV5-6 to TRBJ1-2, with TRBD1 matching 7 bases. The length of the CDR3 is 13 residues. Germline assignment: CDR1 SGHDT and CDR2 YYEEEE. The ends lost 5 bases at V and 3 bases at J; junction bases unmatched: 4. The CDR3 sequence is CASSPDRDYGYTF. CDR3 nucleotide sequence: TGTGCCAGCAGTCCTGACAGGGACTATGGCTACACCTTC. Filled out from reference TRBV5-6 and TRBJ1-2, the complete variable domain reads DAGVTQSPTHLIKTRGQQVTLRCSPKSGHDTVSWYQQALGQGPQFIFQYYEEEERQRGNFPDRFSGHQFPNYSSELNVNALLLGDSALYLCASSPDRDYGYTFGSGTRLTVV.